These T cell receptor beta chains were read from a single sample in a study of blood T cell repertoires in COVID-19. The table came from immunoSEQ multiplex PCR; TCRdb's copy has only in-frame clones and leaves some out. The sample carries over 150,000 clones, around 90% recorded once. The specimen sequenced was PBMCs or T cells enriched from blood (not recorded which). The receptors derive from a woman between 18 and 29 years old who had recovered from COVID-19. Both conserved end residues are part of each CDR3. A D gene is named only where the DNA matches it firmly. Part of the rows lack a size; the others show once, few, many or a class for expanded clones.

D,size,J,V,CDR3,DNA
TRBD1,.,TRBJ2-5,TRBV7-8,CASSLDRGTGEETQYF,TGTGCCAGCAGCTTAGATCGCGGGACAGGGGAAGAGACCCAGTACTTC
.,.,TRBJ2-5,TRBV4-1,CASSLVPRQETQYF,TGCGCCAGCAGCCTTGTCCCCCGTCAAGAGACCCAGTACTTC
TRBD1,.,TRBJ2-2,TRBV6-6,CASRTGLETGELFF,TGTGCCAGCAGGACAGGGCTGGAAACCGGGGAGCTGTTTTTT
TRBD2,.,TRBJ2-7,TRBV2,CASSGGTSGGLPYEQYF,TGTGCCAGCAGTGGTGGGACTAGCGGGGGGCTACCCTACGAGCAGTACTTC
TRBD1,.,TRBJ1-2,TRBV24-1,CATRQTGQGAFTF,TGTGCCACCAGACAAACCGGACAGGGGGCTTTTACCTTC
TRBD2,.,TRBJ2-7,TRBV4-1,CASSQTSGSAYEQYF,TGCGCCAGCAGCCAGACTAGCGGGAGCGCCTACGAGCAGTACTTC
.,.,TRBJ2-7,TRBV5-1,CASSLAGVRYEQYF,TGCGCCAGCAGCTTGGCGGGAGTTCGCTACGAGCAGTACTTC
TRBD1,.,TRBJ1-6,TRBV27,CASSLEWTGGRNSPLHF,TGTGCCAGCAGTTTAGAGTGGACAGGGGGCCGTAATTCACCCCTCCACTTT
TRBD1,.,TRBJ1-6,TRBV28,CASSHRQGAAFRDSPLHF,TGTGCCAGCAGTCATAGACAGGGGGCCGCCTTTCGGGATTCACCCCTCCACTTT
.,.,TRBJ2-7,TRBV2,CASSEDIWRASSEQYF,TGTGCTAGCAGTGAAGACATCTGGCGGGCTTCCTCCGAGCAGTACTTC
TRBD1,once,TRBJ2-1,TRBV7-2,CASSLVDREQFF,TGTGCCAGCAGCTTAGTGGACAGGGAGCAGTTCTTC
.,.,TRBJ2-7,TRBV9,CASSVEPGVPYEQYF,TGTGCCAGCAGCGTAGAGCCAGGGGTCCCCTACGAGCAGTACTTC
TRBD1,.,TRBJ1-5,TRBV19,CASSIGSRGLSQPQHF,TGTGCCAGTAGTATTGGTTCCAGGGGGCTGAGTCAGCCCCAGCATTTT
TRBD1,.,TRBJ2-2,TRBV4-1,CASSQPRDRATGELFF,TGCGCCAGCAGCCAGCCCCGGGACAGGGCGACCGGGGAGCTGTTTTTT
TRBD2,.,TRBJ2-7,TRBV27,CASSSTPRLAGDNEQYF,TGTGCCAGCAGTTCCACCCCGAGACTAGCGGGAGATAACGAGCAGTACTTC
TRBD2,.,TRBJ2-3,TRBV6-5,CASYLAGGADTQYF,TGTGCCAGCTATCTAGCGGGGGGCGCAGATACGCAGTATTTT
.,.,TRBJ2-2,TRBV3-1/TRBV3-2,CASQINTGELFF,TGTGCCAGCCAGATCAACACCGGGGAGCTGTTTTTT
.,few,TRBJ2-1,TRBV11-3,CASSSWGSGDSYNEQFF,TGTGCCAGCAGCAGCTGGGGGTCGGGAGATTCCTACAATGAGCAGTTCTTC
.,.,TRBJ1-2,TRBV29-1,CSVEDGGYGYTF,TGCAGCGTTGAAGACGGTGGCTATGGCTACACCTTC
.,.,TRBJ2-7,TRBV27,CASSYRARGEQYF,TGTGCCAGCAGTTACAGGGCCCGGGGCGAGCAGTACTTC
.,.,TRBJ2-3,TRBV2,CASSPGGADTQYF,TGTGCCAGCAGTCCCGGAGGGGCGGATACGCAGTATTTT
.,.,TRBJ2-3,TRBV19,CASRERESTQYF,TGTGCCAGTAGGGAACGGGAGAGTACGCAGTATTTT
TRBD1,.,TRBJ1-2,TRBV2,CASSKGQGGYGYTF,TGTGCCAGCAGTAAAGGACAGGGGGGCTATGGCTACACCTTC
TRBD1,once,TRBJ2-7,TRBV7-9,CASSLSGTGGLRTYEQYF,TGTGCCAGCAGCTTATCCGGGACAGGGGGTCTCCGTACCTACGAGCAGTACTTC
.,once,TRBJ2-3,TRBV5-1,CASSRKLTSTDTQYF,TGCGCCAGCAGCCGAAAACTAACTAGCACAGATACGCAGTATTTT